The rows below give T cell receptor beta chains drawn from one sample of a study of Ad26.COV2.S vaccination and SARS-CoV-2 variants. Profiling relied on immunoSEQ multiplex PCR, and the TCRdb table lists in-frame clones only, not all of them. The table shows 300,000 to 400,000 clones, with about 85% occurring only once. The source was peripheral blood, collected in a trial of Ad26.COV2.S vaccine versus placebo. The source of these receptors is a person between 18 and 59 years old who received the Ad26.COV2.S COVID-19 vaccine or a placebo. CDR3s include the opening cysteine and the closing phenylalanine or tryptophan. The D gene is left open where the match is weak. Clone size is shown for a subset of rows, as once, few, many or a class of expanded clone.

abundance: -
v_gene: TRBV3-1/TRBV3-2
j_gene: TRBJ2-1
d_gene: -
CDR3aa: CASSHLGSYNEQFF
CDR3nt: TGTGCCAGCAGCCACCTAGGATCCTACAATGAGCAGTTCTTC

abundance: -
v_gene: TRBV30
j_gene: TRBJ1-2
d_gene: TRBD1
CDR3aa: CACLTGDFYGYTF
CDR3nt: TGTGCCTGCTTGACAGGGGACTTCTATGGCTACACCTTC

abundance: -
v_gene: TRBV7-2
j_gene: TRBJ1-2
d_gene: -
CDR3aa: CASSLAGFGSYGYTF
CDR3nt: TGTGCCAGCAGCTTGGCTGGCTTCGGGAGCTATGGCTACACCTTC

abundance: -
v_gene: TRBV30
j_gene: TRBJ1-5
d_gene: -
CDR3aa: CAWSVPVGWGNQPQHF
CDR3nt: TGTGCCTGGAGTGTACCAGTCGGGTGGGGGAATCAGCCCCAGCATTTT

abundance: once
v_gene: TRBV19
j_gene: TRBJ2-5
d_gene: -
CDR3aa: CASSRSPQETQYF
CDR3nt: TGTGCCAGTAGTAGGTCTCCCCAAGAGACCCAGTACTTC

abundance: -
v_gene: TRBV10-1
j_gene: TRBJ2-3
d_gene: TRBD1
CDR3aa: CASSESRGPGTDTQYF
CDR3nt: TGCGCCAGCAGTGAGTCGAGGGGGCCGGGCACAGATACGCAGTATTTT

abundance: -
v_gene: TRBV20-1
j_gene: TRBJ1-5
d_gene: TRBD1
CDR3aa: CSASWDRDRQPQHF
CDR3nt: TGCAGTGCTAGTTGGGACAGGGATCGTCAGCCCCAGCATTTT

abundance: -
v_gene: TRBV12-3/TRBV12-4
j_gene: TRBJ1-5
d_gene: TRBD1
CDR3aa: CASSLTGDQPQHF
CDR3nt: TGTGCCAGCAGTCTTACAGGGGATCAGCCCCAGCATTTT

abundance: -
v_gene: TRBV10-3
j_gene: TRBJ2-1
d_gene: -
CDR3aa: CAISGRAVPYNEQFF
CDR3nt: TGTGCCATCAGTGGGCGAGCGGTCCCCTACAATGAGCAGTTCTTC

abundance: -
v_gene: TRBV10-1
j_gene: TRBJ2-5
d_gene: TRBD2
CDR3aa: CASSETPHGGLDAETQYF
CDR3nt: TGCGCCAGCAGTGAAACCCCCCACGGCGGACTAGATGCGGAGACCCAGTACTTC

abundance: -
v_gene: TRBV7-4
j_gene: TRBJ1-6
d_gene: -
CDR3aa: CASSYILTSGTDNSPLHF
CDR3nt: TGTGCCAGCAGCTATATACTAACCTCCGGGACGGATAATTCACCCCTCCACTTT

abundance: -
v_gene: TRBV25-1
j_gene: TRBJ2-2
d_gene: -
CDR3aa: CASSNSGARTGELFF
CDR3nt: TGTGCCAGCAGTAACTCCGGGGCCAGAACCGGGGAGCTGTTTTTT

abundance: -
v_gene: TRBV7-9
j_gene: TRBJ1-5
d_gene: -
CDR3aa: CASSPVGGGQPQHF
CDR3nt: TGTGCCAGCAGCCCGGTGGGGGGGGGCCAGCCCCAGCATTTT

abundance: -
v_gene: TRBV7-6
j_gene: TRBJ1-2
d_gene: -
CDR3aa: CASSPTWDGTNYGYTF
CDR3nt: TGTGCCAGCAGCCCCACATGGGACGGGACTAACTATGGCTACACCTTC

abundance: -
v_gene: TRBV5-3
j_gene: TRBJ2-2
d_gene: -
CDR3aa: CARSSRGGGATGELFF
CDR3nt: TGTGCCAGAAGCTCCCGAGGAGGGGGCGCAACCGGGGAGCTGTTTTTT

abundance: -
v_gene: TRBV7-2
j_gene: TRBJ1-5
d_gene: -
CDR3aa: CASSPGVDQHQHF
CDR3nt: TGTGCCAGCAGCCCCGGGGTAGATCAGCACCAGCATTTT

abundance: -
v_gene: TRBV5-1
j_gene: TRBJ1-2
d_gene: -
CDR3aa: CASSLAGGGDYGYTF
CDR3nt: TGCGCCAGCAGCTTGGCGGGAGGGGGAGACTATGGCTACACCTTC

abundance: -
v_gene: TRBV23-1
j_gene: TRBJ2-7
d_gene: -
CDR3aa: CASSQSRWREFKKVYEQYF
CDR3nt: TGCGCCAGCAGCCAAAGTAGGTGGCGAGAGTTTAAAAAAGTCTACGAGCAGTACTTC

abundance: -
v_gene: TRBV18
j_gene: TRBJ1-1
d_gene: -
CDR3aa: CASSGNLNTEAFF
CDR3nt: TGTGCCAGCTCGGGGAACTTGAACACTGAAGCTTTCTTT

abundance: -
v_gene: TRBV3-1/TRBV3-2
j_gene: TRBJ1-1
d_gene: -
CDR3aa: CASSQDRRAGGAFF
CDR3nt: TGTGCCAGCAGCCAAGATCGAAGGGCTGGGGGAGCTTTCTTT

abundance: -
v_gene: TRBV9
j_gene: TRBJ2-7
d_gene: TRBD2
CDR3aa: CASSARGDEQYF
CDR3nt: TGTGCCAGCAGCGCCCGGGGGGACGAGCAGTACTTC

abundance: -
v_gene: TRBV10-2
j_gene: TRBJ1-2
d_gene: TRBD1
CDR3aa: CASSPDRERIGGYTF
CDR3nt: TGCGCCAGCAGCCCCGACAGGGAACGGATTGGAGGCTACACCTTC

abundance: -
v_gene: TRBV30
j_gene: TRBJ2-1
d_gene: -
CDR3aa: CASNNNEQFF
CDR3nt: TGTGCCTCGAATAACAATGAGCAGTTCTTC

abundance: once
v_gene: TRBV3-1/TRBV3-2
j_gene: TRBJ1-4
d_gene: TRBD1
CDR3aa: CASSHRGTGKIGKLFF
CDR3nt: TGTGCCAGCAGCCACCGCGGGACAGGGAAGATCGGAAAACTGTTTTTT

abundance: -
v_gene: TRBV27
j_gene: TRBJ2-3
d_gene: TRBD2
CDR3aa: CASSSPLAGASTDTQYF
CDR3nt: TGTGCCAGCAGTTCTCCTCTAGCGGGGGCTAGCACAGATACGCAGTATTTT

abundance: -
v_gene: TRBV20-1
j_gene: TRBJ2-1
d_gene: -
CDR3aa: CSEDSNNEQFF
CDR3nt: TGCAGTGAGGACAGCAACAATGAGCAGTTCTTC

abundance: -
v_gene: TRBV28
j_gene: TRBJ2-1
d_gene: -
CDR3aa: CASSSGGSGSNEQFF
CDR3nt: TGTGCCAGCAGTTCTGGCGGGTCAGGGAGCAATGAGCAGTTCTTC

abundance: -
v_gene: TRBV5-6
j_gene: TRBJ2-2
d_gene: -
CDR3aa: CASSLRNGPLTGELFF
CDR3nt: TGTGCCAGCAGCTTGCGGAACGGTCCGCTCACCGGGGAGCTGTTTTTT

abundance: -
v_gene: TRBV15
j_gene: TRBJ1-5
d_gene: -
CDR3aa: CATSRGLGSYQPQHF
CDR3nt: TGTGCCACCAGCAGAGGATTGGGGTCGTACCAGCCCCAGCATTTT